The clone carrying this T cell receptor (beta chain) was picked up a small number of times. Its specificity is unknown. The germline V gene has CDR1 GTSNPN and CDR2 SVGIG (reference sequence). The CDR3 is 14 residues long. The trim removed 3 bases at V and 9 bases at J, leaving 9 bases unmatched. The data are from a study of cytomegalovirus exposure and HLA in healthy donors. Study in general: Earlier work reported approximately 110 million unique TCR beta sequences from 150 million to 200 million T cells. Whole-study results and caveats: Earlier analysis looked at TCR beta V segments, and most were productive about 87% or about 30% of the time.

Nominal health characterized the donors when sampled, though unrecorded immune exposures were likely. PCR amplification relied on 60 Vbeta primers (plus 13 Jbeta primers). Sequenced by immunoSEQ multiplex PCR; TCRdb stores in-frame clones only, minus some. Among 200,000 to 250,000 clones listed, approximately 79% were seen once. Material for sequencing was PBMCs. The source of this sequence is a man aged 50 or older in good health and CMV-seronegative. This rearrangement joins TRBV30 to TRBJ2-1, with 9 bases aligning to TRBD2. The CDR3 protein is CAWRSGGRALEQFF. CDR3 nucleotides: TGTGCCTGGAGGAGTGGCGGGAGGGCTCTTGAGCAGTTCTTC.